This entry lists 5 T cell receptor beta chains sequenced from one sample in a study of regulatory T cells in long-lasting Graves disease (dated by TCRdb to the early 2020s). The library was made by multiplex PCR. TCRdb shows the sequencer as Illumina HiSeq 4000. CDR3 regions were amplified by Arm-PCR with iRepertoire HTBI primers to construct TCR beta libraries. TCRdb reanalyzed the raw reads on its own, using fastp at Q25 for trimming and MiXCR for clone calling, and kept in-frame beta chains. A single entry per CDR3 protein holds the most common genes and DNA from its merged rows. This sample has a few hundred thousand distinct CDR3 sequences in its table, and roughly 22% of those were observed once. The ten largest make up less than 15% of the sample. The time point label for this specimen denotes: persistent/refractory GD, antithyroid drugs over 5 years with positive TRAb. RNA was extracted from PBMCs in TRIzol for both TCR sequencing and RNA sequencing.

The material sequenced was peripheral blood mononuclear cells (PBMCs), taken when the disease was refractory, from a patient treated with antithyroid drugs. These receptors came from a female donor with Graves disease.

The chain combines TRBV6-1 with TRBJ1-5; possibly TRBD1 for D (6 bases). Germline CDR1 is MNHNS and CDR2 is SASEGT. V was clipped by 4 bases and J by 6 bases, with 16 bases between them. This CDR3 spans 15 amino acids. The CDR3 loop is CASSGDIPPGQPQHF. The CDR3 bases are TGTGCCAGCAGTGGGGACATCCCCCCCGGTCAGCCCCAGCATTTT.

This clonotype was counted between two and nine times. The CDR3 sequence is CASGLRQAAGNTIYF. In nucleotides, the CDR3 is TGTGCTAGTGGACTGAGACAGGCTGCTGGAAACACCATATATTTT. V usage is TRBV12-5 and J usage is TRBJ1-3; D possibly corresponds to TRBD1 (6 bases). The CDR3 consists of 15 residues. Germline CDR1 reads LGHNT; CDR2 reads FRNRAP. V was shortened by 6 bases and J by 2 bases, with 14 bases between the two germline ends.

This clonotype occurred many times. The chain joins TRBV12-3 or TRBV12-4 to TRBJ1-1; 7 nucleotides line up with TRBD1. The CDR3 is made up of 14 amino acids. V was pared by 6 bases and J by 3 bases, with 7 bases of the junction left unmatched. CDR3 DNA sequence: TGTGCCAGCAGCCTGACAGGGACCGACACTGAAGCTTTCTTT. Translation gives CASSLTGTDTEAFF.

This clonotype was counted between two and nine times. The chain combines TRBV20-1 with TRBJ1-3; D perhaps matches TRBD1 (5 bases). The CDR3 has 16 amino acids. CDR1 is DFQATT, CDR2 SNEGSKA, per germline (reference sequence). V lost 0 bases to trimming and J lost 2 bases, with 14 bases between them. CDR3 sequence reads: CSARDLAGQAGNTIYF. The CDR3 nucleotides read TGCAGTGCTAGAGATCTGGCAGGGCAGGCTGGAAACACCATATATTTT.

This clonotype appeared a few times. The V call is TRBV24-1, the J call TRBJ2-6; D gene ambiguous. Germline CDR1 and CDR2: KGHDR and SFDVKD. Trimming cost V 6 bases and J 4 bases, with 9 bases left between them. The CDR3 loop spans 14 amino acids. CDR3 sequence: CATSKGLGANVLTF. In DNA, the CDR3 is TGTGCCACCAGTAAAGGTTTGGGGGCCAACGTCCTGACTTTC.